Following are 26 T cell receptor beta chains from one sample sequenced in a study of vaccination effects on CD4 cells after COVID-19. Sequenced by immunoSEQ multiplex PCR; TCRdb stores in-frame clones only, minus some. This table holds around 24,000 clones, roughly 79% found once. The ViraFEST assay expanded antigen-specific CD4+ T cells with viral peptide pools before sequencing. After more than 9 days in culture, the CD4+ T cells were isolated. Participants completed two doses of the BNT162b2 or mRNA-1273 vaccine. Their specific antigens are unknown. The sample here was CD4+ T cells from PBMCs cultured with SARS-CoV-2 spike peptides, taken after COVID-19 vaccination. Receptors originate from a human donor who received a COVID-19 vaccine. Some clones in this sample may be carry-over from other donors' samples.

The chain combines TRBV24-1 with TRBJ2-5, with D possibly matching TRBD1 (5 bases). V was clipped by 4 bases and J by 1 base, with 12 bases between them. The CDR3 covers 15 residues. CDR1 KGHDR and CDR2 SFDVKD come from the germline V gene. The chain's CDR3 is CATSDQTATQETQYF. CDR3 coding DNA: TGTGCCACCAGTGACCAGACAGCTACCCAAGAGACCCAGTACTTC.

V gene TRBV10-3 combines with J gene TRBJ2-7; D not certain. The germline V and J ends were trimmed by 8 bases and 5 bases, with 13 bases remaining between them. This CDR3 spans 12 amino acids. CDR1 is ENHRY and CDR2 is SYGVKD in the germline V gene. The CDR3 region is CAISENLHEQYV. The DNA for the CDR3 is TGTGCCATCTCCGAGAATCTCCACGAGCAGTACGTC.

J is TRBJ2-7 and V is TRBV18; the match to TRBD1 covers 8 bases. Per germline, CDR1 KGHSH and CDR2 LQKENI. This CDR3 has 14 residues. The J segment lost 6 bases and the V segment lost 4 bases, leaving 8 bases of the junction unmatched. The CDR3 DNA reads as TGTGCCAGCTCACACAGGGGCAGGGGGCTCGAGCAGTACGTC. Amino acids: CASSHRGRGLEQYV.

The V call is TRBV24-1, the J call TRBJ2-3; either TRBD1 or TRBD2 may fit D (7 bases each). The CDR3 has 18 amino acids. V shed 5 bases and J shed 5 bases, with 25 bases lying between them. Germline lookup yields CDR1 KGHDR and CDR2 SFDVKD. CDR3 sequence: CATSAPPGGGGLEDTQYF. DNA for the CDR3: TGTGCCACCAGTGCCCCACCAGGGGGGGGCGGGTTAGAAGATACGCAGTATTTT.

The rearrangement uses TRBV5-1 and TRBJ2-2, with TRBD1 as a possible D gene (6 bases). This CDR3 has 15 residues. The V gene's germline CDR1 is SGHRS and CDR2 YFSETQ. V was trimmed by 2 bases and J by 8 bases, leaving 16 bases between them. CDR3 protein: CASSFGGARIGELFF. CDR3 nucleotides: TGCGCCAGCAGCTTTGGGGGCGCAAGGATAGGGGAGCTGTTTTTT.

The chain combines TRBV6-5 with TRBJ2-5; 11 bases map to TRBD2. V dropped 7 bases and J dropped 5; count of bases not matched to a gene: 6. CDR3 length equals 14 residues. Germline V CDR1 and CDR2: MNHEY, SVGAGI. CDR3 region: CASMRASGGETQYF. Written as DNA, the CDR3 is TGTGCCAGCATGCGGGCTAGCGGGGGGGAGACCCAGTACTTC.

The J gene is TRBJ1-5, the V gene TRBV5-1; tentative D call: TRBD1 (5 bases). The germline V gene encodes CDR1 SGHRS and CDR2 YFSETQ. This CDR3 has 14 amino acids. Trimming left V 0 bases short and J 9 bases short, with 13 bases between. The CDR3 loop reads CASSLDQGVAPQHF. The CDR3 DNA reads as TGCGCCAGCAGCTTGGACCAGGGAGTTGCGCCCCAGCATTTT. The variable domain in full, completed from reference TRBV5-1 and TRBJ1-5, reads KAGVTQTPRYLIKTRGQQVTLSCSPISGHRSVSWYQQTPGQGLQFLFEYFSETQRNKGNFPGRFSGRQFSNSRSEMNVSTLELGDSALYLCASSLDQGVAPQHFGDGTRLSIL.

This chain uses TRBV29-1 with TRBJ2-3; perhaps D is TRBD1 or TRBD2 (5 bases each). V lost 4 bases, J lost 5 bases, and 19 bases lay in between. The CDR3 covers 15 residues. CDR1 SQVTM and CDR2 ANQGSEA come from the germline V gene. The CDR3 DNA sequence: TGCAGCGTTGTGGAGATGATGGGGGTTGGAGATACGCAGTATTTT. This translates into CSVVEMMGVGDTQYF.

The chain has TRBV18 and TRBJ2-3; D gene unclear. The CDR3 runs 12 residues. The germline V and J ends were trimmed by 2 bases and 0 bases, with 0 bases remaining between them. Germline values: CDR1 KGHSH, CDR2 LQKENI. Here the CDR3 reads CASSPSTDTQYF. The CDR3, as DNA: TGTGCCAGCTCACCAAGCACAGATACGCAGTATTTT. The full variable domain, rest sourced from reference TRBV18 and TRBJ2-3, is NAGVMQNPRHLVRRRGQEARLRCSPMKGHSHVYWYRQLPEEGLKFMVYLQKENIIDESGMPKERFSAEFPKEGPSILRIQQVVRGDSAAYFCASSPSTDTQYFGPGTRLTVL.

J is TRBJ1-1 and V is TRBV30, with D hard to call. Trimming removed 3 bases from V and 2 bases from J, with 13 bases in between. Germline values: CDR1 GTSNPN, CDR2 SVGIG (reference sequence). This CDR3 is 14 amino acids long. CDR3: CAWSRLPSNTEAFF. The DNA of the CDR3 is TGTGCCTGGAGCCGGCTCCCCTCAAACACTGAAGCTTTCTTT.

V is TRBV29-1 and J is TRBJ2-1; TRBD1 matches 9 bases. CDR1 is SQVTM, CDR2 ANQGSEA, per germline. With 4 bases clipped from V and 7 bases from J, the junction kept 14 bases outside the gene matches. CDR3 size: 16 residues. The CDR3 region has the DNA TGCAGCGTTGGGGGACAGGGTGGCGTCAGGTGGAATGAGCAGTTCTTC. Translating it yields CSVGGQGGVRWNEQFF.

This sequence joins TRBV6-5 and TRBJ2-5, with D possibly being TRBD2 (6 bases). CDR3 size: 14 residues. V was shortened by 6 bases and J by 5 bases, with 16 bases between the two germline ends. The germline V gene has CDR1 MNHEY and CDR2 SVGAGI. In DNA form, the CDR3 reads TGTGCCAGCAGCCAGCGGGCGCTAGGGGAGACCCAGTACTTC. It codes for CASSQRALGETQYF.

This clone was seen just once. CDR3 residues: CASSSQPGGTDTQYF. In DNA, the CDR3 is TGCGCCAGCAGCTCCCAGCCAGGAGGCACAGATACGCAGTATTTT. This chain joins TRBV5-1 and TRBJ2-3, with no clear D. Per the germline V gene, CDR1 is SGHRS and CDR2 is YFSETQ. The CDR3 totals 15 residues. With 3 bases removed from V and 1 base from J, the gap between germline ends came to 12 bases.

The J gene is TRBJ2-5, the V gene TRBV21-1; the table's TRBD1 call for D was not verified on the DNA. TRBV21-1 is deemed a pseudogene. This CDR3 comprises 14 residues. CDR3 in DNA: TGTGCCAGCAGCAAAGCCTCAGGGCTGGAGACCCAGTACTTC. Amino acid sequence: CASSKASGLETQYF.

This chain uses TRBV10-2 with TRBJ2-7, with D perhaps TRBD1 (6 bases). V gave up 4 bases and J gave up 3 bases, with 13 bases separating them. The CDR3 is 14 amino acids. In germline, CDR1 is WSHSY, CDR2 SAAADI. Written as DNA, the CDR3 is TGCGCCAGCAGTGCTTCGGGACAAAGCTACGAGCAGTACGTC. It yields the protein CASSASGQSYEQYV.

V gene TRBV11-2 combines with J gene TRBJ1-4; no definite D call. The CDR3 runs 11 residues. Germline loops: CDR1 SGHAT, CDR2 FQNNGV. The V end was cut by 6 bases, the J end by 5 bases, with 4 bases between. CDR3: CASRNNEKLFF. Here the CDR3 DNA reads TGTGCCAGCAGGAACAATGAAAAACTGTTTTTT.

The V and J genes are TRBV5-1 and TRBJ2-2, with D perhaps matching TRBD2 (6 bases). The length of the CDR3 is 16 residues. Trimming took 1 base from V and 6 from J, leaving 16 bases between them. Looked up from germline, CDR1 is SGHRS and CDR2 is YFSETQ. This CDR3 reads CASSLSGTPAPGELFF. The CDR3 coding sequence is TGCGCCAGCAGCTTGTCCGGGACTCCGGCCCCCGGGGAGCTGTTTTTT.

The chain joins TRBV5-4 to TRBJ1-6; D is unresolved. CDR1 and CDR2 from the germline V gene are SGHNT and YYREEE (reference sequence). The CDR3 length is 17 residues. The V gene lost 0 bases and the J gene lost 0 bases, with 10 bases spanning the gap. The CDR3 bases are TGTGCCAGCAGCTTGGATCTTGGTTACTCCTATAATTCACCCCTCCACTTT. Translated, it gives CASSLDLGYSYNSPLHF.

In its sample, this clone was seen once. The V gene is TRBV12-5, the J gene TRBJ1-5; D possibly corresponds to TRBD1 (6 bases). CDR3 length: 16 residues. Looked up from germline, CDR1 is LGHNT and CDR2 is FRNRAP. Trimming left V 6 bases short and J 7 bases short, with 22 bases between. The CDR3 DNA reads TGTGCTAGTGGCCGAGCCTCAGGGGTTGGAGAGCAGCCCCAGCATTTT. Translated: CASGRASGVGEQPQHF.

The sample holds a few counts of this clone. The chain couples TRBV2 to TRBJ2-7; D is possibly TRBD1 (5 bases). The V end was cut by 5 bases, the J end by 6 bases, with 11 bases between. CDR1 SNHLY and CDR2 FYNNEI come from the germline V gene. The CDR3 has 12 amino acids. In DNA form, the CDR3 reads TGTGCCAGCAGTCAGGGTACCGGCGAGCAGTACGTC. Its protein is CASSQGTGEQYV.

This chain connects TRBV4-1 to TRBJ2-1, with D unresolved. V was trimmed by 1 base and J by 3 bases, leaving 13 bases between them. The CDR3 is 16 amino acids. CDR1 and CDR2 from the germline V gene are MGHRA and YSYEKL. The CDR3 sequence is CASSQVSGGVYNEQFF. For the CDR3, the DNA is TGCGCCAGCAGCCAAGTATCAGGCGGAGTCTACAATGAGCAGTTCTTC.

The genes are TRBV5-6 and TRBJ1-6; tentatively, D is TRBD1 (5 bases). Trimming shortened V by 4 bases and J by 7 bases, and 9 bases separated the two germline ends. The CDR3 covers 13 residues. The germline CDR1 and CDR2 sequences are SGHDT and YYEEEE. CDR3 coding DNA: TGTGCCAGCAGCGTTGACAGAAATTCACCCCTCCACTTT. Translated, it gives CASSVDRNSPLHF.

This clone is termed medium-sized. This rearrangement joins TRBV10-1 to TRBJ1-3, with TRBD1 identical over 7 bases. This CDR3 spans 14 amino acids. Germline V gene sequence: CDR1 WNHNN, CDR2 SYGVQD (reference sequence). Losses at the gene ends were 7 bases for V and 5 bases for J; bases not matched to a gene: 8. The CDR3 spells CASTTGDSRNTIYF. CDR3 nucleotide sequence: TGCGCCAGCACAACAGGGGATAGTAGAAACACCATATATTTT.

The chain couples TRBV7-9 to TRBJ2-3, with a tentative D call TRBD2 (5 bases). Germline CDR1 reads SEHNR; CDR2 reads FQNEAQ (reference sequence). The CDR3 spans 13 residues. Trimming shortened V by 7 bases and J by 1 base, and 9 bases separated the two germline ends. The CDR3 DNA sequence: TGTGCCAGCACGGGGTTTGGCACAGATACGCAGTATTTT. Its protein product is CASTGFGTDTQYF.

V and J are TRBV5-1 and TRBJ1-1; D perhaps matches TRBD1 (5 bases). Trimming took 2 bases from V and 6 from J, leaving 17 bases between them. Germline V gene sequence: CDR1 SGHRS, CDR2 YFSETQ. The CDR3 spans 15 residues. CDR3 residues: CASSFSAGGVPEAFF. The CDR3 bases are TGCGCCAGCAGCTTTAGTGCCGGGGGGGTCCCTGAAGCTTTCTTT.

The V call is TRBV21-1, the J call TRBJ2-4. TRBV21-1 constitutes a pseudogene. The CDR3 runs to 17 residues. The CDR3: CASSTQTDILAKNIQYF. CDR3 nucleotides: TGTGCCAGCAGCACCCAGACCGATATTCTAGCCAAAAACATTCAGTACTTC.